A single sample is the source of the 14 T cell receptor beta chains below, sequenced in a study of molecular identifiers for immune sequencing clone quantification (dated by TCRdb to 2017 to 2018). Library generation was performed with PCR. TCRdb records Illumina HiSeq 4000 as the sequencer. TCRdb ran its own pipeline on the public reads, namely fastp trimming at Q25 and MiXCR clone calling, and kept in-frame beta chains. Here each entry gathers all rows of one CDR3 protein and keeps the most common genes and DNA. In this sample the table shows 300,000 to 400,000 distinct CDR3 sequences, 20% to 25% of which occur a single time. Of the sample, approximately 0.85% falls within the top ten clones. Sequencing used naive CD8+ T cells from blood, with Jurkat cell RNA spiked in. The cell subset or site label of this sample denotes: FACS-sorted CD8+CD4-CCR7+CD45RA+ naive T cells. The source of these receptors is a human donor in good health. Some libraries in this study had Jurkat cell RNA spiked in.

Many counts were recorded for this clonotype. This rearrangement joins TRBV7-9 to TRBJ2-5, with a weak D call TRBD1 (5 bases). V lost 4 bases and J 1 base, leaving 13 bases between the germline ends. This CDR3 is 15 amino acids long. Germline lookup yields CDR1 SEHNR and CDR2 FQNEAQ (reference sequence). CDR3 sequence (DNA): TGTGCCAGCAGCTCGCAGGGTTCGGGCCAAGAGACCCAGTACTTC. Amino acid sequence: CASSSQGSGQETQYF.

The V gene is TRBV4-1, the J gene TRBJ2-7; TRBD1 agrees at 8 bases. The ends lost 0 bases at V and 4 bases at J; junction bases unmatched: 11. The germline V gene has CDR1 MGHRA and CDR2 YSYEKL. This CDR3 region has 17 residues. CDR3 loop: CASSQEKSGGAGYEQYF. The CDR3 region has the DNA TGCGCCAGCAGCCAAGAGAAGTCAGGGGGCGCTGGGTACGAGCAGTACTTC.

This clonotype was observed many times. Here the CDR3 reads CASSQEVFLQGGSYEQYF. The CDR3 DNA is TGCGCCAGCAGCCAAGAGGTCTTTCTCCAGGGGGGATCCTACGAGCAGTACTTC. The rearrangement uses TRBV4-3 and TRBJ2-7, with D possibly matching TRBD1 (7 bases). The V end lost 0 bases, the J end lost 1 base, and 19 bases lay between the germline ends. CDR1 and CDR2 (germline): LGHNA, YSLEER. There are 18 residues in the CDR3.

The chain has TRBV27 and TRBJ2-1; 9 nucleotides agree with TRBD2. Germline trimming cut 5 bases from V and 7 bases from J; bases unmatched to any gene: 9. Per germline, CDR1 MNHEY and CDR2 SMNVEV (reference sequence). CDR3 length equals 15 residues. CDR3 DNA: TGTGCCAGCAGTCTCAGCGGGGGGCCCCTAAATGAGCAGTTCTTC. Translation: CASSLSGGPLNEQFF.

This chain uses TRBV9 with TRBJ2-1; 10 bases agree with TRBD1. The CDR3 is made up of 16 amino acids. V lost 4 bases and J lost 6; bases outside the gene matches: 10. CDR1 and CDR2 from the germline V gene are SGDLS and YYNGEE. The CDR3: CASSPTGTGACNEQFF. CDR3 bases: TGTGCCAGCAGCCCCACCGGGACAGGGGCCTGCAATGAGCAGTTCTTC.

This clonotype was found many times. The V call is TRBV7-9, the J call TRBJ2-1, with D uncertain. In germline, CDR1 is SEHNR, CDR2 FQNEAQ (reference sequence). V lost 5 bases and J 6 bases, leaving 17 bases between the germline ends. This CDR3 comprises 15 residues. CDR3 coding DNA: TGTGCCAGCAGCGCCACCTCATACTCTAGCAATGAGCAGTTCTTC. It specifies CASSATSYSSNEQFF.

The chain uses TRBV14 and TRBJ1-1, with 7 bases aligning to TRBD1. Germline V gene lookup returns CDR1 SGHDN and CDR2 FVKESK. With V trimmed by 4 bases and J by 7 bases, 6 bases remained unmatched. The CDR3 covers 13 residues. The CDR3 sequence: CASSPRGWREAFF. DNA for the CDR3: TGTGCCAGCAGCCCCAGGGGGTGGCGTGAAGCTTTCTTT.

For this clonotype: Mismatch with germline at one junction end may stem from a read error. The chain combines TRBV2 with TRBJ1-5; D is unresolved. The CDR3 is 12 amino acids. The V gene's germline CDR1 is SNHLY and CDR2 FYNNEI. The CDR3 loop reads CAGSLGEQPQHF. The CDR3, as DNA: TGTGCCGGCAGTCTTGGGGAACAGCCCCAGCATTTT.

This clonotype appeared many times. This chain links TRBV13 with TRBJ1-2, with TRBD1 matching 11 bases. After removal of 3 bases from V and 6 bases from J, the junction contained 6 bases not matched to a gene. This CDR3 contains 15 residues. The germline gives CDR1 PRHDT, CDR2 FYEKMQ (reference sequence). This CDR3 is CASSLARDRGDGYTF. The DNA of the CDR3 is TGTGCCAGCAGCTTGGCCCGGGACAGGGGGGATGGCTACACCTTC.

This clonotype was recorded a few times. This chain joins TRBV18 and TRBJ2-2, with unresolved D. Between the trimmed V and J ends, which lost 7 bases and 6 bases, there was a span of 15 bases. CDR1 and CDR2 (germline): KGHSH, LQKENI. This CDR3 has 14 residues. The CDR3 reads CASFWAENSGELFF. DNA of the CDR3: TGTGCCAGCTTCTGGGCGGAGAATTCCGGGGAGCTGTTTTTT.

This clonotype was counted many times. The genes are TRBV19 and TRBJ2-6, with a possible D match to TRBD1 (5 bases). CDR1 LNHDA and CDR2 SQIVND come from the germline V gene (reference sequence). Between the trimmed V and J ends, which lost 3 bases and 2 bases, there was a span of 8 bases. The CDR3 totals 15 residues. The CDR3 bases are TGTGCCAGTAGTATTGTAGGGGCTGGGGCCAACGTCCTGACTTTC. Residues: CASSIVGAGANVLTF. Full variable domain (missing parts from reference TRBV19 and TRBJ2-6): DGGITQSPKYLFRKEGQNVTLSCEQNLNHDAMYWYRQDPGQGLRLIYYSQIVNDFQKGDIAEGYSVSREKKESFPLTVTSAQKNPTAFYLCASSIVGAGANVLTFGAGSRLTVL.

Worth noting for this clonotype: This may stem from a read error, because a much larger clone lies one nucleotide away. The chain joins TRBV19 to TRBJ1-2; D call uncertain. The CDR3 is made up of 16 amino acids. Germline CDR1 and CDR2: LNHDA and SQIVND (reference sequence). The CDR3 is CGSSTPSAFPFYGYTF. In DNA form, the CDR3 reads TGTGGCAGTAGTACTCCTTCCGCGTTTCCTTTCTATGGCTACACCTTC.

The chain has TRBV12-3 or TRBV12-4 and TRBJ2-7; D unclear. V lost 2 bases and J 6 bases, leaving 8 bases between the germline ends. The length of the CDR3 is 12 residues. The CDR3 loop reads CASSLTWVEQYF. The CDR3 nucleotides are TGTGCCAGCAGTTTAACCTGGGTCGAGCAGTACTTC.

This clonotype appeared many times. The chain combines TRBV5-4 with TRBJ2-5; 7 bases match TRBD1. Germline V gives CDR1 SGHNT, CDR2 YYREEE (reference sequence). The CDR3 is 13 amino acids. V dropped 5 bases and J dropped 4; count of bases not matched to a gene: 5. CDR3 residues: CASRYRGGETQYF. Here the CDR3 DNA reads TGTGCCAGCAGATACAGGGGCGGAGAGACCCAGTACTTC.